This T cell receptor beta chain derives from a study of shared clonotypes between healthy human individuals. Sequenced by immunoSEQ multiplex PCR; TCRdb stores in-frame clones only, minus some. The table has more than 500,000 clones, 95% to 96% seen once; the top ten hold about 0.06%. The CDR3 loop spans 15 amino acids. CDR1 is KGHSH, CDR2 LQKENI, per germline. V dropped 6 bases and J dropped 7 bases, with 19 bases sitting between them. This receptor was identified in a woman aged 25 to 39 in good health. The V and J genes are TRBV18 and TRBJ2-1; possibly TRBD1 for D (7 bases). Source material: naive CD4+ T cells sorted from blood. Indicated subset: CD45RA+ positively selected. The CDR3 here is CASSIDRDFANEQFF. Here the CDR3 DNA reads TGTGCCAGCTCGATCGACAGGGACTTTGCGAATGAGCAGTTCTTC.